This T cell receptor (beta chain) is from a study of vaccination and CD4 T cells after COVID-19. Sequencing of cultured CD4+ T cell DNA used the Oncomine TCR Beta short-read assay. TCRdb recomputed calls from the PCR reads with MiXCR, one row per CDR3 protein. The profile shows 17,000 or so distinct CDR3 sequences, over 30% of them singletons. This clonotype was counted only a few times. The antigen is unknown. The treatment was: approximately 11-day PBMC culture with coronavirus spike peptide pools or control peptides (ViraFEST assay). J gave up 2 bases and V 5 bases, and 13 bases lay outside the gene matches. The CDR3 length is 19 residues. Germline CDR1 reads SGHAT; CDR2 reads FQDESV (reference sequence).

This clonotype was sampled from a human donor who had recovered from COVID-19. The chain is built from TRBV11-1 and TRBJ2-4, with 12 bases fitting TRBD2. Material: CD4+ T cells from blood, cultured in vitro. Here the CDR3 reads CASSPSSGRAGFSKNIQYF. The DNA for the CDR3 is TGTGCCAGCAGCCCATCTAGCGGGAGGGCCGGTTTTTCCAAAAACATTCAGTACTTC.